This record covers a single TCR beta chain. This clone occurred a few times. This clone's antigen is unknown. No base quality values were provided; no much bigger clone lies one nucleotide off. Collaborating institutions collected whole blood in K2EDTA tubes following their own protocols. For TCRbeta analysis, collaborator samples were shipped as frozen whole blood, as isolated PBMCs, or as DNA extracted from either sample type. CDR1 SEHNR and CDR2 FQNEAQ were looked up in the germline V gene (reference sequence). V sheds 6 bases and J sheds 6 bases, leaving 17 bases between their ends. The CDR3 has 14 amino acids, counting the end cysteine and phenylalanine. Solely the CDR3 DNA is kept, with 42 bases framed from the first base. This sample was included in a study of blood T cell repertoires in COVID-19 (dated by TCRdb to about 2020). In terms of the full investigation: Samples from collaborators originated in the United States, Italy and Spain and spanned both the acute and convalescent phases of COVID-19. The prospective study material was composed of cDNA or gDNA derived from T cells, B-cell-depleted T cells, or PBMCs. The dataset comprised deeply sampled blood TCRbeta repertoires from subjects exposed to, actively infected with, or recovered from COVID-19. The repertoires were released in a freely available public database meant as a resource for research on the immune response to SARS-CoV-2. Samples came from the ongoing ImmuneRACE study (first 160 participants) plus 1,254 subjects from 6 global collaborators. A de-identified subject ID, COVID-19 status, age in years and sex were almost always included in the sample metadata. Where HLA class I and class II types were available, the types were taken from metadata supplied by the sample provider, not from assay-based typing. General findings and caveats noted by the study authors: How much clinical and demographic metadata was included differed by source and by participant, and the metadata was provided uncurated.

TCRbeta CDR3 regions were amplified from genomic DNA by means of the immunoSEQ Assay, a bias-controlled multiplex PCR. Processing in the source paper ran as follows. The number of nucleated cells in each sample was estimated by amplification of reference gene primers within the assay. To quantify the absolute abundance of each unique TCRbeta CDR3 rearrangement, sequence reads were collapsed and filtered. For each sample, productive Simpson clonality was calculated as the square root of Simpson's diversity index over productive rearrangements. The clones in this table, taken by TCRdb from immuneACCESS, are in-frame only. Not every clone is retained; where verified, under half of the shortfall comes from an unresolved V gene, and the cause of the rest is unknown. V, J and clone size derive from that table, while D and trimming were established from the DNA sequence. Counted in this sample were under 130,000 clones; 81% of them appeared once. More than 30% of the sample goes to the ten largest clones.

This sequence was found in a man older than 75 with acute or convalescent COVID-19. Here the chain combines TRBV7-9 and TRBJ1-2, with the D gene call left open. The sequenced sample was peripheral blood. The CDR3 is CASRSPGDPHGYTF. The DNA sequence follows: TGTGCCAGCAGGTCCCCCGGTGATCCACATGGCTACACCTTC.